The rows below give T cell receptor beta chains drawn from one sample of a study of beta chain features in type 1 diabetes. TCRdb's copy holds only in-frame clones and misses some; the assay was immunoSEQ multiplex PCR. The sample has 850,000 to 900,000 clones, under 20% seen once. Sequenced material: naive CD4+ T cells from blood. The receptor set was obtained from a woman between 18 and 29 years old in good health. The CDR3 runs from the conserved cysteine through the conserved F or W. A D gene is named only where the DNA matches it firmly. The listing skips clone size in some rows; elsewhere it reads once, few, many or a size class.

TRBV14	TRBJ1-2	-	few	CASSRIRGDGYTF	TGTGCCAGCAGCCGGATCAGGGGAGATGGCTACACCTTC
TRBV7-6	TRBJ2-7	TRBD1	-	CASSLGTGGRTVQYF	TGTGCCAGCAGCTTGGGGACAGGGGGGCGAACAGTGCAGTACTTC
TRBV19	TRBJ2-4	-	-	CASSIGDGWFQYF	TGTGCCAGTAGTATTGGGGACGGCTGGTTCCAGTACTTC
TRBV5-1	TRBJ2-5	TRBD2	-	CASSRTSGQETQYF	TGCGCCAGCAGCAGGACTAGCGGCCAAGAGACCCAGTACTTC
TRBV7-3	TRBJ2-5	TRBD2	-	CASSRTSGSRETQYF	TGTGCCAGCAGTCGGACTAGCGGGAGTCGAGAGACCCAGTACTTC
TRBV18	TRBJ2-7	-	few	CASSTTDVKQYF	TGTGCCAGCTCAACCACAGACGTCAAGCAGTACTTC
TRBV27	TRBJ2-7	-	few	CASRRRETTYEQYF	TGTGCCAGCAGGAGACGGGAGACAACCTACGAGCAGTACTTC
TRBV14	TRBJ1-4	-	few	CASSQDKGTATNEKLFF	TGTGCCAGCAGCCAAGATAAGGGAACGGCGACTAATGAAAAACTGTTTTTT
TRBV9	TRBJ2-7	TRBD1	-	CASSVDLGQGYEQYF	TGTGCCAGCAGCGTAGATCTGGGACAGGGATACGAGCAGTACTTC
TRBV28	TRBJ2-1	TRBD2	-	CASRTAGLAGQNEQFF	TGTGCCAGCAGGACGGCAGGACTAGCGGGTCAGAATGAGCAGTTCTTC
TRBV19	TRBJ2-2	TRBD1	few	CASSVEGQGGELFF	TGTGCCAGTAGCGTGGAGGGACAGGGCGGGGAGCTGTTTTTT
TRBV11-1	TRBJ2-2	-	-	CASSFAGSTGELFF	TGTGCCAGCAGCTTCGCAGGGAGTACCGGGGAGCTGTTTTTT
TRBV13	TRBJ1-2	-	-	CASSTSKGSGYTF	TGTGCCAGCAGCACATCAAAGGGGTCTGGCTACACCTTC
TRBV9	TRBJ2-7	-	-	CASSVAGAREQYF	TGTGCCAGCAGCGTAGCGGGGGCTCGGGAGCAGTACTTC
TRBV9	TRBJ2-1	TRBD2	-	CASSTTSGSYEQFF	TGTGCCAGCAGCACGACTAGCGGGAGCTATGAGCAGTTCTTC
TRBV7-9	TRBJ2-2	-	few	CASSFDAHNTGELFF	TGTGCCAGCAGCTTCGATGCTCATAACACCGGGGAGCTGTTTTTT
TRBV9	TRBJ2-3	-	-	CASSVWGASTDTQYF	TGTGCCAGCAGCGTTTGGGGGGCCAGCACAGATACGCAGTATTTT
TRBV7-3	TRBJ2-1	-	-	CASSLMSYNEQFF	TGTGCCAGCAGCCTGATGTCCTACAATGAGCAGTTCTTC
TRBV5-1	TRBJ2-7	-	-	CASRRDTYEQYF	TGCGCCAGCCGCAGGGATACCTACGAGCAGTACTTC
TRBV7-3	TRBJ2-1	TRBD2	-	CASSQGTSGYNEQFF	TGTGCCAGCAGCCAAGGGACTAGCGGTTACAATGAGCAGTTCTTC
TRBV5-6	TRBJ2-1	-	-	CASNLGSYSYNEQFF	TGTGCCAGCAACTTGGGCTCTTACTCCTACAATGAGCAGTTCTTC
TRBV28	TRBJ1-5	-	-	CASSFSRGLGQPQHF	TGTGCCAGCAGTTTTTCGCGGGGGCTCGGGCAGCCCCAGCATTTT
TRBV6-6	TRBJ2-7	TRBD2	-	CASSPSGSYEQYF	TGTGCCAGCAGCCCAAGCGGGAGCTACGAGCAGTACTTC
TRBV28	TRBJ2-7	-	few	CASSYQGEVAYEQYF	TGTGCCAGCAGTTACCAAGGTGAGGTAGCCTACGAGCAGTACTTC
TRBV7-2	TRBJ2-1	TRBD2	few	CASSRTSGRTNEQFF	TGTGCCAGCAGCCGGACTAGCGGGAGGACTAATGAGCAGTTCTTC
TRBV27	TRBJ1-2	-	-	CASSPRDTTNYGYTF	TGTGCCAGCAGTCCCAGGGACACGACTAACTATGGCTACACCTTC
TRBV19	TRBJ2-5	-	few	CASRRTVQETQYF	TGTGCCAGTAGGAGGACAGTCCAAGAGACCCAGTACTTC
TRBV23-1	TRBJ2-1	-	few	CASRQSCICLRNEQFF	TGCGCCAGCAGACAGAGTTGCATCTGCTTACGCAATGAGCAGTTCTTC
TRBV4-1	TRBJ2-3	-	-	CASKATVSTDTQYF	TGCGCCAGCAAGGCGACAGTTAGCACAGATACGCAGTATTTT
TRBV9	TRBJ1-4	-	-	CASSAGQLKEKLFF	TGTGCCAGCAGCGCAGGACAGCTAAAAGAAAAACTGTTTTTT
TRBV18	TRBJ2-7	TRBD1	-	CASSPPGTGGAEQYF	TGTGCCAGCTCACCACCCGGGACAGGGGGCGCCGAGCAGTACTTC
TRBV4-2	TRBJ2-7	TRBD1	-	CASSRETGDSYEQYF	TGTGCCAGCAGCCGAGAGACAGGGGACTCCTACGAGCAGTACTTC
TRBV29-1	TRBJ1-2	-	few	CSGWFASQPYGYTF	TGCAGCGGGTGGTTTGCGTCGCAACCGTATGGCTACACCTTC
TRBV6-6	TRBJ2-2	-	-	CASSYRGGGNTGELFF	TGTGCCAGCAGTTACCGTGGGGGCGGAAACACCGGGGAGCTGTTTTTT
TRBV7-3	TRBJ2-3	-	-	CASSPWGGDTQYF	TGTGCCAGCAGCCCCTGGGGTGGAGATACGCAGTATTTT
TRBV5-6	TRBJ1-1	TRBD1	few	CASSFGQGDTEAFF	TGTGCCAGCAGCTTTGGACAGGGAGACACTGAAGCTTTCTTT
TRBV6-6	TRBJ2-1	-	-	CASSGSRNEQFF	TGTGCCAGCAGTGGGAGCCGCAATGAGCAGTTCTTC
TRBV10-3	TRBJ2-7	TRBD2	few	CAIRGTSGSNEQYF	TGTGCCATCAGGGGGACTAGCGGGAGTAACGAGCAGTACTTC
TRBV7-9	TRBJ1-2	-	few	CASSFISVGNYGYTF	TGTGCCAGCAGCTTCATTAGTGTGGGGAACTATGGCTACACCTTC
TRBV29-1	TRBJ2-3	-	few	CSAWRVTGTDTQYF	TGCAGCGCCTGGAGAGTAACGGGCACAGATACGCAGTATTTT
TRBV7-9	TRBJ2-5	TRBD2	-	CASSFKLAGDTQETQYF	TGTGCCAGCAGCTTTAAACTAGCGGGAGATACCCAAGAGACCCAGTACTTC
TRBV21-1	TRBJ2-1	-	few	CARSIAGVYNEQFF	TGTGCCAGGTCCATAGCGGGGGTCTACAATGAGCAGTTCTTC
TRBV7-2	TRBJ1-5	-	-	CASSLAVTVNQPQHF	TGTGCCAGCAGCTTAGCAGTGACAGTAAATCAGCCCCAGCATTTT
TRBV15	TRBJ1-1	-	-	CATSRDLTDSTEAFF	TGTGCCACCAGCAGAGATTTGACAGACAGCACTGAAGCTTTCTTT
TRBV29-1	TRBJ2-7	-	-	CSVRATDYEQYF	TGCAGCGTCCGGGCGACGGACTACGAGCAGTACTTC
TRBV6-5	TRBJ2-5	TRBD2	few	CASSYGLAGGQETQYF	TGTGCCAGCAGTTACGGGCTAGCCGGGGGGCAAGAGACCCAGTACTTC
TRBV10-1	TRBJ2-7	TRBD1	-	CASSGGDRGFSEQYF	TGCGCCAGCAGTGGAGGAGACAGGGGATTCAGCGAGCAGTACTTC
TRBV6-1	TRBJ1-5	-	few	CASSELISEGGQPQHF	TGTGCCAGCAGTGAACTAATTAGCGAGGGTGGTCAGCCCCAGCATTTT
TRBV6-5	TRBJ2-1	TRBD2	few	CASSYSRERYNEQFF	TGTGCCAGCAGTTACTCGCGGGAGAGGTACAATGAGCAGTTCTTC
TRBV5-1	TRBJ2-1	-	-	CASSLALSSYNEQFF	TGCGCCAGCAGCTTGGCACTGAGCTCCTACAATGAGCAGTTCTTC
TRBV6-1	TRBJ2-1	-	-	CASSENLASSYNEQFF	TGTGCCAGCAGTGAAAACCTAGCGAGCTCCTACAATGAGCAGTTCTTC
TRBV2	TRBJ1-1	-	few	CASRRDPNTEAFF	TGTGCCAGCAGACGGGACCCGAACACTGAAGCTTTCTTT
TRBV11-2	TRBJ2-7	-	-	CASSFGRHYEQYF	TGTGCCAGCAGCTTCGGGCGTCACTACGAGCAGTACTTC
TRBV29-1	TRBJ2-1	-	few	CSAIARYSYNEQFF	TGCAGCGCCATAGCGAGATACTCCTACAATGAGCAGTTCTTC
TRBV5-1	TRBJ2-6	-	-	CASSLEGYSGANVLTF	TGCGCCAGCAGCCTTGAGGGCTACTCTGGGGCCAACGTCCTGACTTTC
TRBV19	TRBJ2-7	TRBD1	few	CASSTGTGADGGEQYF	TGTGCCAGCTCAACCGGGACAGGGGCCGACGGCGGGGAGCAGTACTTC
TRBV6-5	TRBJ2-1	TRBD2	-	CASSYRREVGNEQFF	TGTGCCAGCAGTTACAGGCGGGAGGTTGGGAATGAGCAGTTCTTC
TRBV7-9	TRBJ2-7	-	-	CASSLGRGRVDYEQYF	TGTGCCAGCAGCTTAGGTAGGGGCAGGGTGGACTACGAGCAGTACTTC
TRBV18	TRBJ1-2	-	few	CASSPPSVVIQGYTF	TGTGCCAGCTCACCACCGTCGGTGGTTATACAGGGCTACACCTTC
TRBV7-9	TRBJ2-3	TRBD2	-	CASSPRTSGSTDTQYF	TGTGCCAGCAGCCCAAGGACTAGCGGTAGCACAGATACGCAGTATTTT